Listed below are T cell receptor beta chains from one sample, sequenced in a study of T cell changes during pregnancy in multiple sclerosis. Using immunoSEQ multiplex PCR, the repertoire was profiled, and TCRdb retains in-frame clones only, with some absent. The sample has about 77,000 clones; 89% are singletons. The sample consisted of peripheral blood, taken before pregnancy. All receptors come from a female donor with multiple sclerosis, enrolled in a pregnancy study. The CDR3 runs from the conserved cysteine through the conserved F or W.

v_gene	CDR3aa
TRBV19	CASSSQTGGGYGYTF
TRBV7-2	CASSLSGQAFYGYTF
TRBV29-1	CSVILTEKNTEAFF
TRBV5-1	CASSLASGGAYYEQYF
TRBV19	CACSEQLNYGYTF
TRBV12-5	CASGLPQGTDTQYF
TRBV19	CASSMSRERAVQYF
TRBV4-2	CASSQDPGVDFVGGVNYNEQFF
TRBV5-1	CASSLEDYTQYF
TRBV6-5	CASSYNGAASSYEQYF
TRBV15	CATSELEPANEKLFF
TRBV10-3	CAISGGGGLERDIQYF
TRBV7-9	CASSLVGTGEINEQFF
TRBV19	CASSTHIRQNYEQYF
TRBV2	CASITDRDSNYGYTF
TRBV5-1	CASSLIVEETQYF
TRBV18	CASSYSSHGQETQYF
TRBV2	CASSGSVLEQYF
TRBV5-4	CASSLYNRISTGELFF
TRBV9	CASSGAYFNEQFF
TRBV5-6	CASSLVRQGGISPLHF
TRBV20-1	CSALQETQYF
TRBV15	CATSRPPSYGYTF
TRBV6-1	CASITGTGASGELFF
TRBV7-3	CASSLSGEGDTEAFF
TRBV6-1	CAVPTGYYNSPLHF
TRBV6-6	CASQTGERNTGELFF
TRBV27	CASSLRGTAEAFF
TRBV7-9	CASSWPLGLAGAPYEQYF